This record looks at one T cell receptor beta chain sequence and its context. At one end, the junction sequence differs from germline, possibly due to a read error. The data originate from a study of blood T cell repertoires in COVID-19. CDR1 and CDR2 (germline): PRHDT, FYEKMQ (reference sequence). The CDR3 consists of 12 residues. Only in-frame clones appear in the TCRdb table, and some are missing; sequencing was by immunoSEQ multiplex PCR. This table holds 80,000 to 100,000 clones, around nine tenths found once. The sequence was obtained from a man aged 50-60 years with acute or convalescent COVID-19. Sequencing input: peripheral blood. The V and J genes are TRBV13 and TRBJ1-1, with 10 bases identical to TRBD1. CDR3 sequence reads: CASSPKGTGALF. The CDR3 DNA is TGTGCCAGCAGCCCCAAAGGGACAGGGGCGCTCTTT.